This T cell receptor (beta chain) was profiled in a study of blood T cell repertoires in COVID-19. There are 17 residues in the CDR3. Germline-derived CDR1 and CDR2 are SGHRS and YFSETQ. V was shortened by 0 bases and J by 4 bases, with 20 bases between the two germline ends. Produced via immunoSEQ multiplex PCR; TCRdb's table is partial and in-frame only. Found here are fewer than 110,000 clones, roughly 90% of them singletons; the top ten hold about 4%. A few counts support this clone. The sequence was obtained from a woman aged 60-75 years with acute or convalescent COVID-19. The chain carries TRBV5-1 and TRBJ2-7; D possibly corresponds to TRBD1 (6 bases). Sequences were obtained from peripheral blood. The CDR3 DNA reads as TGCGCCAGCAGCTTGGTTCACGGGTGGGGGCAAGAGTACGAGCAGTACTTC. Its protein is CASSLVHGWGQEYEQYF.